This TCR beta chain originates from a study of shared clonotypes between healthy human individuals. Study-level findings and limits: Four donors held about 5% of naive CD4 clonotypes in common.

A split of CD4+ cells into CD45RA+ naive and CD45RA-negative memory subsets was performed. Comments on this clone: Its antigen is currently unknown.

Each replicate PCR on the sorted subsets used 200 ng DNA (about 30,000 T cell genomes). The protocol was immunoSEQ multiplex PCR, while the TCRdb copy is restricted to in-frame clones and leaves out a portion. The table lists some 1.5 million clones, roughly 96% of them singletons. Between the trimmed V and J ends, which lost 4 bases and 3 bases, there was a span of 7 bases. The germline gives CDR1 MDHEN, CDR2 SYDVKM. The CDR3 extends over 14 amino acids. The sample was naive CD4+ T cells sorted from blood. Documented subset: CD45RA+ positively selected. The chain joins TRBV28 to TRBJ2-6; D gene uncertain. The clonotype was recovered from a man aged 30 to 45 in good health. The CDR3 DNA reads as TGTGCCAGCAGTTCCGATTTTGGGGCCAACGTCCTGACTTTC. Its protein product is CASSSDFGANVLTF.